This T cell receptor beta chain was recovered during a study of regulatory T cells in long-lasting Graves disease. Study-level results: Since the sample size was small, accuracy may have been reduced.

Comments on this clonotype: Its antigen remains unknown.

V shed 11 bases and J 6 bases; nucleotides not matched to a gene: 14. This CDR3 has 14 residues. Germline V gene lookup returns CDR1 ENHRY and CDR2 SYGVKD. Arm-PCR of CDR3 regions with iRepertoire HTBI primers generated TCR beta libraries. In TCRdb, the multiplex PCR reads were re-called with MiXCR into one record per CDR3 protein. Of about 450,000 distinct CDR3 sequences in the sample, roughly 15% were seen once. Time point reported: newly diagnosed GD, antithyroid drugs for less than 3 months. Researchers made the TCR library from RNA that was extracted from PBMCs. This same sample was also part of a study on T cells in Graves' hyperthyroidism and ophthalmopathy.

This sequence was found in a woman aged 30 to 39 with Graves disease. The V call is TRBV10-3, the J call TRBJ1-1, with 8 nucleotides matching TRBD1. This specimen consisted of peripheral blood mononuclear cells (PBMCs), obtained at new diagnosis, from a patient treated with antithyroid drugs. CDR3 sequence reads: CAFNQDREGPEAFF. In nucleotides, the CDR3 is TGTGCCTTCAACCAGGACAGGGAGGGCCCTGAAGCTTTCTTT.